What follows is one TCR beta chain and its context. How the authors handled the data: Reference gene primer amplification gave estimated nucleated cell counts. Profiled with immunoSEQ multiplex PCR; TCRdb holds only in-frame clones, not every one. From that table come the V and J calls and clone size; the DNA was used to work out D and trimming. Found here are under 200,000 clones, 86% of them singletons; the top ten hold roughly 8%. The sample comes from a study of blood T cell repertoires in COVID-19. Looking at the study overall: T cells, B-cell-depleted T cells, or PBMCs provided the cDNA or gDNA that served as material.

J gave up 5 bases and V 5 bases, and 14 bases lay outside the gene matches. Germline V gene data show CDR1 as LNHNV and CDR2 as YYDKDF (reference sequence). The CDR3 runs to 19 residues. The chain has TRBV15 and TRBJ2-1, with 14 bases aligning to TRBD2. Source material: peripheral blood. The TCR originated in a man in his fifties or sixties with acute or convalescent COVID-19. The CDR3 spells CATSPEPGLAGAGNNEQFF. CDR3 nucleotide sequence: TGTGCCACCAGCCCTGAACCGGGACTAGCGGGAGCGGGTAACAATGAGCAGTTCTTC. Variable domain in full (rest from reference TRBV15 and TRBJ2-1): DAMVIQNPRYQVTQFGKPVTLSCSQTLNHNVMYWYQQKSSQAPKLLFHYYDKDFNNEADTPDNFQSRRPNTSFCFLDIRSPGLGDTAMYLCATSPEPGLAGAGNNEQFFGPGTRLTVL.